Listed below are T cell receptor beta chains from one sample, sequenced in a study of T cells after yellow fever vaccination. TCRdb called the 5' RACE reads again in MiXCR, with one record for every CDR3 protein. The sample carries 250,000 to 350,000 distinct CDR3 sequences, around 9.3% recorded once. Here the sequenced sample was CD4+ T cells sorted from PBMCs, taken 5 days after the yellow fever booster vaccination. The receptor source for this set is a man between 18 and 29 years old who received the YFV17D yellow fever vaccine. Both conserved end residues are part of each CDR3. The D gene is left open where the match is weak. Expanded clones are given a class, and other clones once, few, many or no size at all.

D gene: TRBD1; clone size: many; V gene: TRBV5-1; J gene: TRBJ2-3; CDR3 protein: CASSRTGADTQYF; CDR3 DNA: TGCGCCAGCAGCAGGACAGGGGCTGATACGCAGTATTTT
D gene: NA; clone size: NA; V gene: TRBV6-1; J gene: TRBJ2-1; CDR3 protein: CASSARGAGSVEQFF; CDR3 DNA: TGTGCCAGCAGTGCAAGGGGGGCTGGGTCTGTTGAGCAGTTCTTC
D gene: NA; clone size: NA; V gene: TRBV7-2; J gene: TRBJ2-3; CDR3 protein: CASSVVGTSTDTQYF; CDR3 DNA: TGTGCCAGCAGCGTAGTAGGGACCAGCACAGATACGCAGTATTTT
D gene: NA; clone size: few; V gene: TRBV29-1; J gene: TRBJ2-6; CDR3 protein: CSVEKGIGANVLTF; CDR3 DNA: TGCAGCGTTGAAAAGGGGATTGGGGCCAACGTCCTGACTTTC
D gene: NA; clone size: few; V gene: TRBV7-6; J gene: TRBJ2-7; CDR3 protein: CASSPAGDHYEQYF; CDR3 DNA: TGTGCCAGCAGCCCCGCCGGGGACCACTACGAGCAGTACTTC
D gene: TRBD1; clone size: few; V gene: TRBV12-3/TRBV12-4; J gene: TRBJ1-1; CDR3 protein: CASHRGPNTEAFF; CDR3 DNA: TGTGCCAGCCACAGGGGACCGAACACTGAAGCTTTCTTT
D gene: TRBD1; clone size: NA; V gene: TRBV29-1; J gene: TRBJ1-1; CDR3 protein: CSVAGQALTEAFF; CDR3 DNA: TGCAGCGTCGCGGGACAGGCTTTAACTGAAGCTTTCTTT
D gene: TRBD1; clone size: NA; V gene: TRBV5-1; J gene: TRBJ1-6; CDR3 protein: CASSSGQGESPLHF; CDR3 DNA: TGCGCCAGCAGCTCGGGACAGGGAGAATCACCCCTCCACTTT
D gene: NA; clone size: few; V gene: TRBV7-8; J gene: TRBJ1-1; CDR3 protein: CASSLPGGDTEAFF; CDR3 DNA: TGTGCCAGCAGCTTACCGGGGGGGGACACTGAAGCTTTCTTT
D gene: NA; clone size: many; V gene: TRBV4-1; J gene: TRBJ1-1; CDR3 protein: CASSQDRRGNTEAFF; CDR3 DNA: TGCGCCAGCAGCCAAGATAGGAGGGGAAACACTGAAGCTTTCTTT
D gene: NA; clone size: few; V gene: TRBV19; J gene: TRBJ2-3; CDR3 protein: CASSTGGLATDTQYF; CDR3 DNA: TGTGCCAGTAGTACCGGGGGCCTAGCGACAGATACGCAGTATTTT
D gene: NA; clone size: NA; V gene: TRBV24-1; J gene: TRBJ1-3; CDR3 protein: CATSVPLSSGNTIYF; CDR3 DNA: TGTGCCACCAGTGTCCCTTTAAGCTCTGGAAACACCATATATTTT
D gene: TRBD2; clone size: NA; V gene: TRBV19; J gene: TRBJ2-1; CDR3 protein: CASTEAGLYNEQFF; CDR3 DNA: TGTGCCAGTACCGAAGCGGGGCTCTACAATGAGCAGTTCTTC
D gene: NA; clone size: many; V gene: TRBV7-9; J gene: TRBJ2-2; CDR3 protein: CASRAPRRGDTGELFF; CDR3 DNA: TGTGCCAGCAGGGCTCCGAGGAGAGGGGACACCGGGGAGCTGTTTTTT
D gene: TRBD2; clone size: many; V gene: TRBV7-2; J gene: TRBJ2-3; CDR3 protein: CASSPTPTSGGTDTQYF; CDR3 DNA: TGTGCCAGCAGCCCTACCCCGACTAGCGGGGGCACAGATACGCAGTATTTT
D gene: NA; clone size: many; V gene: TRBV12-3/TRBV12-4; J gene: TRBJ1-5; CDR3 protein: CASSTQGEGQPQHF; CDR3 DNA: TGTGCCAGCAGTACACAGGGCGAGGGACAGCCCCAGCATTTT
D gene: NA; clone size: NA; V gene: TRBV5-6; J gene: TRBJ2-1; CDR3 protein: CASAEDYYNEQFF; CDR3 DNA: TGTGCCAGCGCCGAGGACTACTACAATGAGCAGTTCTTC
D gene: NA; clone size: few; V gene: TRBV11-2; J gene: TRBJ1-2; CDR3 protein: CASGPRVADGYTF; CDR3 DNA: TGTGCCAGCGGACCGAGGGTAGCGGATGGCTACACCTTC